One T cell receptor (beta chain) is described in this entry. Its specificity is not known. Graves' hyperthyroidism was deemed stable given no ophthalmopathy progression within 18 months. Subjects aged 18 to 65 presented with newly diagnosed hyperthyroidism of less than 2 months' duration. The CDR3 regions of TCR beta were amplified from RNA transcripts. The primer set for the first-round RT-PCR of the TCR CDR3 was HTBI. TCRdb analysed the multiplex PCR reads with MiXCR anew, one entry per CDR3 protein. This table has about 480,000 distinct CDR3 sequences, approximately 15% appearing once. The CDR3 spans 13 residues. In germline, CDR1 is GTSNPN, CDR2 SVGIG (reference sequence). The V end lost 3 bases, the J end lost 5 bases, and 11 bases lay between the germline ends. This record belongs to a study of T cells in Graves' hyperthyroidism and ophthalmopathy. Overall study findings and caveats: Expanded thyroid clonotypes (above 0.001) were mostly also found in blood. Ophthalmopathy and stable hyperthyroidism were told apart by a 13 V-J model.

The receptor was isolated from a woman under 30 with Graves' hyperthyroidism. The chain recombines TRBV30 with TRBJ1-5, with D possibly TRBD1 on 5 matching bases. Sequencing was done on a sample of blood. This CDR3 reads CAWRRDGDQPQHF. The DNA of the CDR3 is TGTGCCTGGAGGAGGGACGGAGATCAGCCCCAGCATTTT.